This T cell receptor (beta chain) was profiled in a study of molecular identifiers for immune sequencing clone quantification. TCRdb re-called the PCR reads through MiXCR, storing one row per CDR3 protein. The profile shows approximately 550,000 distinct CDR3 sequences, 20% to 25% of them singletons. With 4 bases removed from V and 4 bases from J, the gap between germline ends came to 13 bases. This CDR3 is built from 14 residues. Germline V gene data show CDR1 as LNHDA and CDR2 as SQIVND (reference sequence). A CD8+CD4-CCR7+CD45RA+ phenotype served as the sorting definition for naive CD8 T cells. For this clonotype: Its antigen is not identified.

Study-wide results and limits: Beyond 20 RNA copies, clones held over 97% of effector molecules, compared with under 1% in naive cells.

The sequence came from a human donor in good health. Some libraries in this study had Jurkat cell RNA spiked in. This rearrangement joins TRBV19 to TRBJ1-2; D is ambiguous. Sequenced: naive CD8+ T cells from blood, with Jurkat cell RNA spiked in. Noted subset: FACS-sorted CD8+CD4-CCR7+CD45RA+ naive T cells. In nucleotides, the CDR3 is TGTGCCAGTAGTAATCAAGGACGGGTCTATGGCTACACCTTC. This sequence encodes CASSNQGRVYGYTF.